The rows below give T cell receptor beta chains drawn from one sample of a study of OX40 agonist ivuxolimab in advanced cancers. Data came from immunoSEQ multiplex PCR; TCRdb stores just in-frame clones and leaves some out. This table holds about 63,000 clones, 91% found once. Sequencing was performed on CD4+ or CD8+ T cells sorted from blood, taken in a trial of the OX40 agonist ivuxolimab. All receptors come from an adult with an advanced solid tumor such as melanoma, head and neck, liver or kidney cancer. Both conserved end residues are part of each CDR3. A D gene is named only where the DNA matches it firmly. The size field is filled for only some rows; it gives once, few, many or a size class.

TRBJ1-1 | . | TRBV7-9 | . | CASSFMNTEAFF | TGTGCCAGCAGCTTCATGAACACTGAAGCTTTCTTT
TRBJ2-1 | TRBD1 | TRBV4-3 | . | CASSQEGQGESSYNEQFF | TGCGCCAGCAGCCAAGAGGGACAGGGTGAGAGCTCCTACAATGAGCAGTTCTTC
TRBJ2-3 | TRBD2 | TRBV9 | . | CASSVVRGGPDTQYF | TGTGCCAGCAGCGTAGTGCGGGGGGGCCCCGATACGCAGTATTTT
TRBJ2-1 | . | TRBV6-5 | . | CASTPSSYNEQFF | TGTGCCAGCACCCCTAGCTCCTACAATGAGCAGTTCTTC
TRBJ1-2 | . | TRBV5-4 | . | CASSGIDRLPDLGYGYTF | TGTGCCAGCAGCGGGATAGACAGACTCCCTGATCTAGGCTATGGCTACACCTTC
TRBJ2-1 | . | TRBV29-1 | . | CSVDGTGHYNEQFF | TGCAGCGTTGACGGGACGGGGCATTACAATGAGCAGTTCTTC
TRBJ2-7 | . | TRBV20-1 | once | CSAGLLYEQYF | TGCAGTGCTGGACTTCTCTACGAGCAGTACTTC
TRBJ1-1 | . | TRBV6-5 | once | CASSYEMNTEAFF | TGTGCCAGCAGTTACGAGATGAACACTGAAGCTTTCTTT
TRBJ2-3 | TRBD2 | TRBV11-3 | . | CASSPRAGGSTDTQYF | TGTGCCAGCAGCCCGCGAGCGGGGGGGAGCACAGATACGCAGTATTTT
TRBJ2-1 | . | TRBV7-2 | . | CASSLPYEQFF | TGTGCCAGCAGCTTACCCTATGAGCAGTTCTTC
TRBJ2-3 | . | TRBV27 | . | CASRPGQRSADTQYF | TGTGCCAGCAGACCGGGGCAGAGGAGTGCAGATACGCAGTATTTT
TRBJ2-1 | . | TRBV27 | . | CASSPTGISVHEQFF | TGTGCCAGCAGTCCAACGGGGATTTCAGTACATGAGCAGTTCTTC
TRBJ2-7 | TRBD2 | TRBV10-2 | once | CASSEGPGGSLNEQYF | TGCGCCAGCAGTGAGGGGCCCGGGGGGAGTCTCAACGAGCAGTACTTC
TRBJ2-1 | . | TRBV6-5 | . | CASRPQGSGTNEQFF | TGTGCCAGCAGGCCACAGGGAAGTGGGACGAATGAGCAGTTCTTC
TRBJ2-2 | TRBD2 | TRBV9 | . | CASSVGWGLDDTGELFF | TGTGCCAGCAGCGTGGGGTGGGGACTAGACGACACCGGGGAGCTGTTTTTT
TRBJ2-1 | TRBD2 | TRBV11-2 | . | CASSLIAGGYNEQFF | TGTGCCAGCAGCTTAATCGCGGGGGGGTACAATGAGCAGTTCTTC
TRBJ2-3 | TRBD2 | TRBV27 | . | CASTPGLADTDTQYF | TGTGCCAGCACCCCCGGACTAGCGGACACAGATACGCAGTATTTT
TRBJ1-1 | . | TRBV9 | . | CASSVVGGNTEAFF | TGTGCCAGCAGCGTAGTAGGGGGGAACACTGAAGCTTTCTTT
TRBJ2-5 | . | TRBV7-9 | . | CASTPPQETQYF | TGTGCCAGCACTCCACCTCAAGAGACCCAGTACTTC
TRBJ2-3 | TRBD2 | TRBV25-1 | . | CASSDRAGGHTDTQYF | TGTGCCAGCAGTGATCGGGCGGGGGGCCATACAGATACGCAGTATTTT
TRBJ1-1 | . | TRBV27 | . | CASSFGSNTEAFF | TGTGCCAGCAGTTTCGGCAGCAACACTGAAGCTTTCTTT
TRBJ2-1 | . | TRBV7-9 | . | CASSSNGGNEQFF | TGTGCCAGCAGCTCGAACGGGGGCAATGAGCAGTTCTTC
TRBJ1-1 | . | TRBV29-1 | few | CSVDRETSSMNTEAFF | TGCAGCGTTGACAGGGAAACCTCGTCCATGAACACTGAAGCTTTCTTT
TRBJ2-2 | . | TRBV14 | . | CASSHELVPGELFF | TGTGCCAGCAGCCACGAGCTTGTCCCCGGGGAGCTGTTTTTT
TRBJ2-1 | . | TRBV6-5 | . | CASSYSGTHNEQFF | TGTGCCAGCAGTTACTCAGGGACCCACAATGAGCAGTTCTTC
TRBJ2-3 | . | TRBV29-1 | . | CSVVVGEPDTQYF | TGCAGCGTTGTTGTAGGGGAGCCAGATACGCAGTATTTT
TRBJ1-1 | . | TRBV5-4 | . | CASSYTENTEAFF | TGTGCCAGCAGTTATACAGAGAACACTGAAGCTTTCTTT
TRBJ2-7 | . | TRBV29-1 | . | CSVEVPATYEQYF | TGCAGCGTTGAGGTTCCGGCGACCTACGAGCAGTACTTC
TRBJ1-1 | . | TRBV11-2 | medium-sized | CASSSRLGSSTEAFF | TGTGCCAGCAGCTCGCGGTTAGGTTCGAGCACTGAAGCTTTCTTT
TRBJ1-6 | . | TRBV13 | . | CASSPITGASSYNSPLHF | TGTGCCAGCAGCCCTATAACAGGCGCCAGCTCCTATAATTCACCCCTCCACTTT
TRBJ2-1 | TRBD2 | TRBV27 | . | CASSLSGRVGEQFF | TGTGCCAGCAGTTTAAGCGGGAGGGTCGGTGAGCAGTTCTTC
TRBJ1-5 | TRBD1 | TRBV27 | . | CASSLGQGAHSNQPQHF | TGTGCCAGCAGCCTGGGACAGGGGGCACATAGCAATCAGCCCCAGCATTTT
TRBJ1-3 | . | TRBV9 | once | CASSEGFIGTLGHTIYF | TGTGCCAGCAGCGAGGGATTCATCGGGACACTGGGGCACACCATATATTTT
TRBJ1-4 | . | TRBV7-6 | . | CASSLDRGTNEKLFF | TGTGCCAGCAGCTTAGACCGGGGAACAAATGAAAAACTGTTTTTT
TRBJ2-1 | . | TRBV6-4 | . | CASSDLAGYNEQFF | TGTGCCAGCAGTGACTTGGCGGGATACAATGAGCAGTTCTTC
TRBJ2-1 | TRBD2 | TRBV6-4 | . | CASSDSGRGGNEQFF | TGTGCCAGCAGTGACAGCGGGAGGGGAGGTAATGAGCAGTTCTTC
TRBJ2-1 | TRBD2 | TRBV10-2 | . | CASSEWLAAHNEQFF | TGCGCCAGCAGTGAATGGCTAGCGGCACACAATGAGCAGTTCTTC
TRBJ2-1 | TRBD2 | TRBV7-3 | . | CASSLMPSGSIDEQFF | TGTGCCAGCAGCTTAATGCCTAGCGGGAGTATTGATGAGCAGTTCTTC
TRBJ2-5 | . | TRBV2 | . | CASIGTRSQETQYF | TGTGCCAGCATCGGGACACGATCCCAAGAGACCCAGTACTTC
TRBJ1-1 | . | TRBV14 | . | CASSHPLGAGDTEAFF | TGTGCCAGCAGCCACCCCCTAGGGGCCGGGGACACTGAAGCTTTCTTT
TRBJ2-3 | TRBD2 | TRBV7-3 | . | CASSPETSGRTDTQYF | TGTGCCAGCAGCCCTGAGACTAGCGGCCGCACAGATACGCAGTATTTT
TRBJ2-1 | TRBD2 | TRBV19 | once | CATQLRTSSNEQFF | TGTGCCACCCAATTGCGGACTAGCAGCAATGAGCAGTTCTTC
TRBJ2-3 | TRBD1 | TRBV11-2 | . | CASSLEDRDRVIGDTQYF | TGTGCCAGCAGCTTAGAGGACCGGGACAGGGTTATTGGAGATACGCAGTATTTT
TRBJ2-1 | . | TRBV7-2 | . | CASSLEWGYPYNEQFF | TGTGCCAGCAGCTTAGAGTGGGGGTACCCCTACAATGAGCAGTTCTTC
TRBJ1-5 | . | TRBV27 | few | CASSPGKQPQHF | TGTGCCAGCAGTCCCGGCAAGCAGCCCCAGCATTTT
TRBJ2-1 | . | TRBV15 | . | CATSSAEGHNEQFF | TGTGCCACCAGCAGCGCCGAGGGGCACAATGAGCAGTTCTTC
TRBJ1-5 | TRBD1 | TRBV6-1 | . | CASSVWDRGLNQPQHF | TGTGCCAGCAGTGTTTGGGACAGGGGCCTAAATCAGCCCCAGCATTTT
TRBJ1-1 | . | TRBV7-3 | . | CASSLTGAGVTEAFF | TGTGCCAGCAGCTTAACCGGGGCAGGGGTGACTGAAGCTTTCTTT
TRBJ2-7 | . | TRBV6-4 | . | CASSGRVQVSNEQYF | TGTGCCAGCAGTGGAAGGGTACAGGTAAGCAACGAGCAGTACTTC
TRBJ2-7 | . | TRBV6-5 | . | CASSYLAPSYEQYF | TGTGCCAGCAGTTACCTAGCGCCATCCTACGAGCAGTACTTC
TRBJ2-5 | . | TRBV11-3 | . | CASSSNPGRGETQYF | TGTGCCAGCAGCTCCAATCCGGGACGTGGGGAGACCCAGTACTTC
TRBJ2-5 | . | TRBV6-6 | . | CASSGRGAQETQYF | TGTGCCAGCAGCGGAAGGGGGGCCCAAGAGACCCAGTACTTC
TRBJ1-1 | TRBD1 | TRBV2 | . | CASSNRGLYTEAFF | TGTGCCAGCAGTAACAGGGGGCTGTACACTGAAGCTTTCTTT
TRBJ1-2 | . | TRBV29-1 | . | CSGFANYGYTF | TGCAGCGGCTTCGCTAACTATGGCTACACCTTC
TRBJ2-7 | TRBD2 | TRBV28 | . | CASTNPYTGGYEQYF | TGTGCCAGCACCAACCCCTACACGGGAGGTTACGAGCAGTACTTC
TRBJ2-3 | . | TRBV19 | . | CASSIASTDTQYF | TGTGCCAGTAGTATAGCTAGCACAGATACGCAGTATTTT
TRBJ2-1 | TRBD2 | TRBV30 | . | CAWSVAGGDYNEQFF | TGTGCCTGGAGTGTGGCGGGGGGGGACTACAATGAGCAGTTCTTC
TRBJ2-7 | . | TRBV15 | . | CATSDGAGFYEQYF | TGTGCCACCAGCGACGGGGCTGGATTCTACGAGCAGTACTTC
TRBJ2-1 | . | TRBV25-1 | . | CASRGLTGPHAYNEQFF | TGTGCCAGCAGGGGGCTTACAGGGCCACACGCTTACAATGAGCAGTTCTTC
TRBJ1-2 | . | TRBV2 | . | CASSYSRNDNYGYTF | TGTGCCAGCAGCTACAGCCGAAACGATAACTATGGCTACACCTTC